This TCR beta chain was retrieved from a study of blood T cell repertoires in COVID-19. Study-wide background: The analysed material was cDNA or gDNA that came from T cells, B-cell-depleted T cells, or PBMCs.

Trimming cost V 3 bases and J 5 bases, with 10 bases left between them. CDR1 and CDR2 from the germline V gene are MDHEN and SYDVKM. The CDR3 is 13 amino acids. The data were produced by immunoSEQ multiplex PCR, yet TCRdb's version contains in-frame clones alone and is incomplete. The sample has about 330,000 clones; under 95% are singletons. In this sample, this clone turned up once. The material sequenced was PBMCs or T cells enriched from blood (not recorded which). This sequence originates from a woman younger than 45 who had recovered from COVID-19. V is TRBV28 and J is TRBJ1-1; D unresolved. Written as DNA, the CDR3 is TGTGCCAGCAGTTTCGGGGAACGGACTGAAGCTTTCTTT. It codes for CASSFGERTEAFF.